This T cell receptor (beta chain) stems from a study of T-cell memory formation after mild COVID-19. TCRdb redid the calling of the 5' RACE reads with MiXCR, one entry per CDR3 protein. This sample has about 500,000 distinct CDR3 sequences, with 20% found just once. V was pared by 4 bases and J by 3 bases, with 13 bases between. The CDR3 runs 14 residues. Germline CDR1 and CDR2: SGHDN and FVKESK. A word on this clonotype: Its antigen remains unknown.

Overall study results and limits: Chiefly within CM and EM were the contracting CD4+ clones; CD8+ ones were within EMRA. Pre-infection memory already had some responding clones, implying cross-reactive memory joined. The second-wave clones peaking on day 37 were not confirmed as SARS-CoV-2-specific. While clones contracting from day 15 to 85 were balanced between CD4 and CD8, later expanders leaned CD4+.

The receptor was isolated from an adult woman who had mild COVID-19 (a few samples of this study predate the infection). Cell type and time point are not known. The source material was PBMCs or a T cell subset sorted from them (not recorded which). The V and J genes are TRBV14 and TRBJ2-7; D is perhaps TRBD1 (6 bases). The CDR3 protein is CASSRHRESYEQYF. The CDR3 DNA sequence: TGTGCCAGCAGCCGACACAGGGAAAGCTACGAGCAGTACTTC. The full variable domain, in which reference TRBV14 and TRBJ2-7 provide the parts outside the CDR3, is EAGVTQFPSHSVIEKGQTVTLRCDPISGHDNLYWYRRVMGKEIKFLLHFVKESKQDESGMPNNRFLAERTGGTYSTLKVQPAELEDSGVYFCASSRHRESYEQYFGPGTRLTVT.